These T cell receptor beta chains were read from a single sample in a study of blood T cell repertoires in COVID-19. The table came from immunoSEQ multiplex PCR; TCRdb's copy has only in-frame clones and leaves some out. The repertoire holds some 90,000 clones, with about 90% as singletons. The sequencing input was peripheral blood. Source of these receptors: an elderly woman with active or convalescent COVID-19. Both conserved end residues are part of each CDR3. The order of the fields is clone size, J gene, D gene, V gene, CDR3 DNA, CDR3 protein. The D gene is left open where the match is weak. Clone size appears in some rows only: once, few, many, or a class for an expanded clone.

clone_size: -
j_call: TRBJ1-1
d_call: TRBD1
v_call: TRBV5-1
cdr3_nt: TGCGCCAGCAGCTCGGGACAGATGAACACTGAAGCTTTCTTT
cdr3_aa: CASSSGQMNTEAFF

clone_size: -
j_call: TRBJ2-1
d_call: TRBD2
v_call: TRBV4-3
cdr3_nt: TGCGCCAGCAGCCAAGTCGGGACTAGCGGGAGTGGAGTGTACAATGAGCAGTTCTTC
cdr3_aa: CASSQVGTSGSGVYNEQFF

clone_size: once
j_call: TRBJ2-1
d_call: -
v_call: TRBV7-3
cdr3_nt: TGTGCCAGCAGCTCGGGGGCCTACAATGAGCAGTTCTTC
cdr3_aa: CASSSGAYNEQFF

clone_size: -
j_call: TRBJ1-1
d_call: TRBD1
v_call: TRBV28
cdr3_nt: TGTGCCAGCAGTTCGACAGGGGGGGTTGTTGCTTTCTTT
cdr3_aa: CASSSTGGVVAFF

clone_size: -
j_call: TRBJ2-1
d_call: TRBD1
v_call: TRBV19
cdr3_nt: TGTGCCAGTACCGGGTGGACAGGGGGCTACAATGAGCAGTTCTTC
cdr3_aa: CASTGWTGGYNEQFF

clone_size: -
j_call: TRBJ1-1
d_call: -
v_call: TRBV28
cdr3_nt: TGTGCCAGCAGTTTAGGGCAGGGGAGGAACACTGAAGCTTTCTTT
cdr3_aa: CASSLGQGRNTEAFF

clone_size: few
j_call: TRBJ2-1
d_call: -
v_call: TRBV5-6
cdr3_nt: TGTGCCAGCAGGGGGCTCGCGAACGAGCAGTTCTTC
cdr3_aa: CASRGLANEQFF

clone_size: -
j_call: TRBJ2-1
d_call: TRBD2
v_call: TRBV5-1
cdr3_nt: TGCGCCAGCAGCTTGGTTCTAGCGGGAGGGCCTGATAATGAGCAGTTCTTC
cdr3_aa: CASSLVLAGGPDNEQFF

clone_size: -
j_call: TRBJ2-5
d_call: TRBD2
v_call: TRBV7-8
cdr3_nt: TGTGCCAGTAGGAAGCGGGAGGGCCTGGAGACCCAGTACTTC
cdr3_aa: CASRKREGLETQYF

clone_size: -
j_call: TRBJ1-2
d_call: TRBD1
v_call: TRBV7-2
cdr3_nt: TGTGCCAGCCTACGCCTCAGGGGGCTTTCTGGCTACACCTTC
cdr3_aa: CASLRLRGLSGYTF

clone_size: few
j_call: TRBJ1-3
d_call: TRBD1
v_call: TRBV18
cdr3_nt: TGTGCCAGCTCACCACCGGACAGGGCTGGAAACACCATATATTTT
cdr3_aa: CASSPPDRAGNTIYF

clone_size: -
j_call: TRBJ2-7
d_call: TRBD1
v_call: TRBV20-1
cdr3_nt: TGCAGTGCTAGTTTGGGACAGGGTGGCTACGAGCAGTACTTC
cdr3_aa: CSASLGQGGYEQYF

clone_size: -
j_call: TRBJ2-3
d_call: -
v_call: TRBV15
cdr3_nt: TGTGCCACCAGCAGCGGGACTTCATGGGAGCAGTATTTT
cdr3_aa: CATSSGTSWEQYF

clone_size: -
j_call: TRBJ1-1
d_call: -
v_call: TRBV6-5
cdr3_nt: TGTGCCAGCATTATACACAGGGATAATACTGAAGCTTTCTTT
cdr3_aa: CASIIHRDNTEAFF

clone_size: -
j_call: TRBJ2-1
d_call: -
v_call: TRBV4-1
cdr3_nt: TGCGCCAGCAGCCAAGATGAGACAATGCAGTTCTTC
cdr3_aa: CASSQDETMQFF

clone_size: -
j_call: TRBJ2-3
d_call: TRBD2
v_call: TRBV15
cdr3_nt: TGTGCCACCAGCAGAGCGGCGGGAGGCCTTGGGACAGATACGCAGTATTTT
cdr3_aa: CATSRAAGGLGTDTQYF

clone_size: -
j_call: TRBJ2-1
d_call: TRBD2
v_call: TRBV7-9
cdr3_nt: TGTGCCAGCAGTTCCGGGACTAGGGCCAATGAGCAGTTCTTC
cdr3_aa: CASSSGTRANEQFF

clone_size: -
j_call: TRBJ2-2
d_call: TRBD2
v_call: TRBV19
cdr3_nt: TGTGCCAGTAGTATCCCTATAGCGGGAGCTGGTACCGGGGAGCTGTTTTTT
cdr3_aa: CASSIPIAGAGTGELFF

clone_size: -
j_call: TRBJ2-3
d_call: TRBD1
v_call: TRBV5-1
cdr3_nt: TGCGCCAGCAGCACCGGACAGGGGCCAGATACGCAGTATTTT
cdr3_aa: CASSTGQGPDTQYF

clone_size: once
j_call: TRBJ1-6
d_call: TRBD1
v_call: TRBV4-1
cdr3_nt: TGCGCCAGCAGCCGCGGGACAGGGACTAATTCACCCCTCCACTTT
cdr3_aa: CASSRGTGTNSPLHF

clone_size: -
j_call: TRBJ2-7
d_call: TRBD2
v_call: TRBV5-4
cdr3_nt: TGTGCCAGCAGCCGGCTACACCTTAGCGGGGAATATATTTACGAGCAGTACTTC
cdr3_aa: CASSRLHLSGEYIYEQYF

clone_size: -
j_call: TRBJ2-2
d_call: -
v_call: TRBV3-1/TRBV3-2
cdr3_nt: TGTGCCAGCAGTCGGGCTGAGGAGGGCTGGAGCACCGGGGAGCTGTTTTTT
cdr3_aa: CASSRAEEGWSTGELFF

clone_size: -
j_call: TRBJ1-2
d_call: TRBD1
v_call: TRBV9
cdr3_nt: TGTGCCAGCAGCGCCGAGGACAGGGGGTCGTATGGCTACACCTTC
cdr3_aa: CASSAEDRGSYGYTF

clone_size: -
j_call: TRBJ1-1
d_call: -
v_call: TRBV5-1
cdr3_nt: TGCGCCAGCAGCTTGGTAGGGAGCATGAACACTGAAGCTTTCTTT
cdr3_aa: CASSLVGSMNTEAFF

clone_size: -
j_call: TRBJ1-6
d_call: TRBD1
v_call: TRBV28
cdr3_nt: TGTGCCAGCATCGGCAGGGGGAGCTCCTATAATTCACCCCTCCACTTT
cdr3_aa: CASIGRGSSYNSPLHF

clone_size: -
j_call: TRBJ2-1
d_call: TRBD2
v_call: TRBV28
cdr3_nt: TGTGCCAGCAGCCTACTAGCGGGAGGGAGGAATGAGCAGTTCTTC
cdr3_aa: CASSLLAGGRNEQFF

clone_size: -
j_call: TRBJ2-3
d_call: -
v_call: TRBV30
cdr3_nt: TGTGCCTGGAGGGTCCCAGGGGTCGCAGATACGCAGTATTTT
cdr3_aa: CAWRVPGVADTQYF

clone_size: -
j_call: TRBJ2-3
d_call: TRBD2
v_call: TRBV7-2
cdr3_nt: TGTGCCAGCAGCTTACAGACTAGCGGGAGTGATACGCAGTATTTT
cdr3_aa: CASSLQTSGSDTQYF

clone_size: -
j_call: TRBJ1-1
d_call: -
v_call: TRBV6-2/TRBV6-3
cdr3_nt: TGTGCCAGCAGTTACGGGGGGGTCGGGACTGAAGCTTTCTTT
cdr3_aa: CASSYGGVGTEAFF

clone_size: -
j_call: TRBJ1-2
d_call: -
v_call: TRBV3-1/TRBV3-2
cdr3_nt: TGTGCCAGCAGCCAAGATATGGGGGACACCGATTTCAACTATGGCTACACCTTC
cdr3_aa: CASSQDMGDTDFNYGYTF

clone_size: -
j_call: TRBJ2-3
d_call: -
v_call: TRBV6-2/TRBV6-3
cdr3_nt: TGTGCCAGCAGTACCACTAGCTCAGGAAAGTATTTT
cdr3_aa: CASSTTSSGKYF

clone_size: -
j_call: TRBJ2-1
d_call: -
v_call: TRBV28
cdr3_nt: TGTGCCAGCGGGGGCGTAGGCGATTACAATGAGCAGTTCTTC
cdr3_aa: CASGGVGDYNEQFF

clone_size: -
j_call: TRBJ2-1
d_call: TRBD2
v_call: TRBV11-2
cdr3_nt: TGTGCCAGCAGCTTAGGACTAGCGGGTAGGAATGAGCAGTTCTTC
cdr3_aa: CASSLGLAGRNEQFF

clone_size: -
j_call: TRBJ2-7
d_call: TRBD2
v_call: TRBV5-4
cdr3_nt: TGTGCCAGCAGCTTGGCGGGGGGATCCTACGAGCAGTACTTC
cdr3_aa: CASSLAGGSYEQYF

clone_size: -
j_call: TRBJ2-1
d_call: TRBD2
v_call: TRBV7-9
cdr3_nt: TGTGCCAGCAGCTCCATAGCGGGAGGGACCTACAATGAGCAGTTCTTC
cdr3_aa: CASSSIAGGTYNEQFF

clone_size: -
j_call: TRBJ2-3
d_call: TRBD1
v_call: TRBV9
cdr3_nt: TGTGCCAGCAGCGATACAGGGGGGCCCACAGATACGCAGTATTTT
cdr3_aa: CASSDTGGPTDTQYF

clone_size: -
j_call: TRBJ1-1
d_call: TRBD1
v_call: TRBV4-3
cdr3_nt: TGCGCCAGCAGCCAAGCCATGGGACAGTTAGAGGCTTTCTTT
cdr3_aa: CASSQAMGQLEAFF

clone_size: -
j_call: TRBJ2-2
d_call: TRBD1
v_call: TRBV18
cdr3_nt: TGTGCCAGCTCACCAACGGACAGGGGGCCCGGGCCGCCCGGGGAGCTGTTTTTT
cdr3_aa: CASSPTDRGPGPPGELFF

clone_size: -
j_call: TRBJ1-1
d_call: -
v_call: TRBV2
cdr3_nt: TGTGCCAGCAGCGCCTCCCGGACACCTAACACTGAAGCTTTCTTT
cdr3_aa: CASSASRTPNTEAFF

clone_size: -
j_call: TRBJ2-5
d_call: -
v_call: TRBV29-1
cdr3_nt: TGCAGCGTTGGGAGGGCGGGAGAGACCCAGTACTTC
cdr3_aa: CSVGRAGETQYF

clone_size: -
j_call: TRBJ2-1
d_call: TRBD1
v_call: TRBV12-3/TRBV12-4
cdr3_nt: TGTGCCAGCAGTTACAGGGGGACTAATGAGCAGTTCTTC
cdr3_aa: CASSYRGTNEQFF

clone_size: -
j_call: TRBJ2-3
d_call: TRBD2
v_call: TRBV15
cdr3_nt: TGTGCCACCAGCCCCGGGACTAGCGGGCTCACAGATACGCAGTATTTT
cdr3_aa: CATSPGTSGLTDTQYF